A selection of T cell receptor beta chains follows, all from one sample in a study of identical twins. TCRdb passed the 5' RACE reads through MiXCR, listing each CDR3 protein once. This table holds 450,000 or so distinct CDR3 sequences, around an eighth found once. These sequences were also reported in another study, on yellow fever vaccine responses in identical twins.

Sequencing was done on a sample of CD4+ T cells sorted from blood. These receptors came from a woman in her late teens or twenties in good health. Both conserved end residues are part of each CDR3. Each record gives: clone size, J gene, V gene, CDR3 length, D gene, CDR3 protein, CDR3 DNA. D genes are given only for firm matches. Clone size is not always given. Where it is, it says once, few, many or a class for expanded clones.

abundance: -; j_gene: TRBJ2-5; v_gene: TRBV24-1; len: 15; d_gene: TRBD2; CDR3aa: CATSDASGSQETQYF; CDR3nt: TGTGCCACCAGTGATGCTAGCGGGAGTCAAGAGACCCAGTACTTC
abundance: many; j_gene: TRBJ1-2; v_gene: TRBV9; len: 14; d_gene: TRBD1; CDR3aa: CASSVATGALGYTF; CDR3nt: TGTGCCAGCAGCGTAGCAACAGGGGCCCTTGGCTACACCTTC
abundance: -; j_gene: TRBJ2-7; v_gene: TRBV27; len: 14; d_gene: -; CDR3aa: CASSTKNTWWEQYF; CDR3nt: TGTGCCAGCAGTACCAAGAACACTTGGTGGGAGCAGTACTTC
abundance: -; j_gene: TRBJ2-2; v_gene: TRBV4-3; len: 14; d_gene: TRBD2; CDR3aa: CASGGTSRTGELFF; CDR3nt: TGCGCCAGTGGGGGGACTAGTCGCACCGGGGAGCTGTTTTTT
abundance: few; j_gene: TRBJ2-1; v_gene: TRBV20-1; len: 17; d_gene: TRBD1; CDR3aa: CSAREVRQGTGGWEQFF; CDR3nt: TGCAGTGCTAGAGAAGTTCGACAGGGGACAGGGGGCTGGGAGCAGTTCTTC
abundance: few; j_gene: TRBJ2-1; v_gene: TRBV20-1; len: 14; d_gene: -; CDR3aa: CSAPDGLSYNEQFF; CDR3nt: TGCAGTGCCCCGGACGGACTGTCCTACAATGAGCAGTTCTTC
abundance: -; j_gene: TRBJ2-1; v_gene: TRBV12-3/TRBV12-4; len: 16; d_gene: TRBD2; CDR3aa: CASSTNSGSFFNEQFF; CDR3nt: TGTGCCAGCAGTACGAATAGCGGGAGTTTCTTCAATGAGCAGTTCTTC
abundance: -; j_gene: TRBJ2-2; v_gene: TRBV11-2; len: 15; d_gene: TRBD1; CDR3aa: CASSRQGVNTGELFF; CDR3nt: TGTGCCAGCAGCCGACAGGGAGTAAACACCGGGGAGCTGTTTTTT
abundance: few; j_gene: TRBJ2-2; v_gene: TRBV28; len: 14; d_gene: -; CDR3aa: CASSLFGITGELFF; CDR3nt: TGTGCCAGCAGTTTGTTTGGGATAACCGGGGAGCTGTTTTTT
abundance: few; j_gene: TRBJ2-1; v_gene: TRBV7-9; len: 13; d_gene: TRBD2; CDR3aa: CASSQVAGGEQFF; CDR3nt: TGTGCCAGCAGCCAAGTAGCGGGAGGTGAGCAGTTCTTC
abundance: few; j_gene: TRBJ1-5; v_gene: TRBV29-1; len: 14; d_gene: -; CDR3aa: CSVGSEYSNQPQHF; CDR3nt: TGCAGCGTAGGGTCTGAATATAGCAATCAGCCCCAGCATTTT
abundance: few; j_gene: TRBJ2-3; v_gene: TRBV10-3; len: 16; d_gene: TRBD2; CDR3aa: CATLEGPGGLTDTQYF; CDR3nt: TGTGCCACCTTGGAGGGTCCGGGAGGCCTCACAGATACGCAGTATTTT
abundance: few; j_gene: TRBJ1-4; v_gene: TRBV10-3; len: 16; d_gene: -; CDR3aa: CAISESRKGGDEKLFF; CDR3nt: TGTGCCATCAGTGAGTCGAGGAAGGGCGGGGATGAAAAACTGTTTTTT